These 26 T cell receptor beta chains were all obtained from the same sample, sequenced in a study of regulatory T cells in long-lasting Graves disease. Building of the TCR beta libraries involved iRepertoire HTBI primers and Arm-PCR of CDR3 regions. TCRdb processed the multiplex PCR reads anew with MiXCR; each CDR3 protein has one entry. The sample lists approximately 460,000 distinct CDR3 sequences; less than 20% were seen once. Described time point: newly diagnosed GD, antithyroid drugs for less than 3 months. Making the TCR library involved RNA that had been extracted from PBMCs. This sample also appeared in a second study, on T cells in Graves' hyperthyroidism and ophthalmopathy.

The specimen comprised peripheral blood mononuclear cells (PBMCs), sampled at new diagnosis, from a patient treated with antithyroid drugs. These receptors came from a woman in her twenties or thirties with Graves disease.

A few counts support this clonotype. The gene calls are TRBV29-1 and TRBJ1-1; tentative D call: TRBD1 (5 bases). CDR3 length: 13 amino acids. The germline gives CDR1 SQVTM, CDR2 ANQGSEA. V lost 8 bases and J 5 bases, leaving 18 bases between the germline ends. CDR3 nucleotides: TGCAGCACCCAGGTGGGGGGAGGAACTGAAGCTTTCTTT. Its translation: CSTQVGGGTEAFF. Using reference TRBV29-1 and TRBJ1-1 for the parts outside the CDR3, the full variable domain is SAVISQKPSRDICQRGTSLTIQCQVDSQVTMMFWYRQQPGQSLTLIATANQGSEATYESGFVIDKFPISRPNLTFSTLTVSNMSPEDSSIYLCSTQVGGGTEAFFGQGTRLTVV.

This clonotype was recorded many times. The rearrangement links TRBV10-1 to TRBJ2-7; TRBD2 might be the D (6 bases). The CDR3 loop spans 15 amino acids. Germline CDR1 and CDR2: WNHNN and SYGVQD (reference sequence). Trimming shortened V by 3 bases and J by 3 bases, and 15 bases separated the two germline ends. The CDR3: CASSDQTSRGYEQYF. CDR3 nucleotide sequence: TGCGCCAGCAGTGACCAGACTAGTAGGGGCTACGAGCAGTACTTC.

This clonotype was recorded many times. The chain links TRBV28 to TRBJ2-5; D not certain. V lost 5 bases and J 8 bases, leaving 15 bases between the germline ends. This CDR3 spans 13 amino acids. Germline V gene sequence: CDR1 MDHEN, CDR2 SYDVKM. For the CDR3, the DNA is TGTGCCAGCAGTACAACGATTAGTGGCACCCAGTACTTC. It specifies CASSTTISGTQYF.

This clonotype was recorded a few times. The chain is built from TRBV19 and TRBJ1-4; tentative D call: TRBD1 (6 bases). This CDR3 spans 15 amino acids. Germline lookup yields CDR1 LNHDA and CDR2 SQIVND (reference sequence). V dropped 7 bases and J dropped 3 bases, with 15 bases sitting between them. This CDR3 reads CASTPDSGSNEKLFF. CDR3 coding DNA: TGTGCCAGTACTCCGGACAGCGGGTCTAATGAAAAACTGTTTTTT.

The CDR3 reads CAVGALRNNSPLHF. CDR3 in DNA: TGTGCCGTGGGCGCCCTCCGAAATAATTCACCCCTCCACTTT. V is TRBV12-3 or TRBV12-4 and J is TRBJ1-6; D uncertain. The CDR3 sequence is 14 residues long. Trimming removed 11 bases at V and 5 bases at J, with 16 bases between.

This clonotype was recorded at least ten times. CDR3 DNA sequence: TGCAGTGCTTGCCCGGGACTAGCGGGATTAATGGGCTTTTCCTACGAGCAGTACTTC. Its protein is CSACPGLAGLMGFSYEQYF. The chain carries TRBV20-1 and TRBJ2-7; 13 nucleotides agree with TRBD2. V shed 5 bases and J 1 base; nucleotides not matched to a gene: 17. CDR1 and CDR2 from the germline V gene are DFQATT and SNEGSKA (reference sequence). This CDR3 is built from 19 residues.

This chain joins TRBV5-1 and TRBJ2-1; TRBD2 aligns across 9 bases. J was trimmed by 6 bases and V by 7 bases; bases with no gene match: 11. The germline CDR1 and CDR2 sequences are SGHRS and YFSETQ. The CDR3 covers 15 residues. DNA for the CDR3: TGCGCCAGCGGCCTGGCGGGAGGGGCTTTCAATGAGCAGTTCTTC. Its protein product is CASGLAGGAFNEQFF.

With respect to this clonotype: A much more abundant neighbour one base away suggests this may be a read error. The J gene is TRBJ1-1, the V gene TRBV6-5, with TRBD1 as a possible D gene (5 bases). The CDR3 has 14 residues. Germline V gives CDR1 MNHEY, CDR2 SVGAGI. DNA for the CDR3: TGTGCCAGCAGTTACGGCGCGGAGGACACTGAAGCTTCCTTT. Amino acid sequence: CASSYGAEDTEASF.

The chain links TRBV6-5 to TRBJ1-2, with TRBD1 matching 10 bases. The germline CDR1 and CDR2 sequences are MNHEY and SVGAGI. V dropped 4 bases and J dropped 8; count of bases not matched to a gene: 13. The CDR3 sequence is 16 residues long. The CDR3 here is CASSSTPGTGAQGYTF. The CDR3 DNA is TGTGCCAGCAGTTCCACCCCTGGGACAGGGGCTCAGGGCTACACCTTC.

This clonotype was detected ten times or more. This chain uses TRBV28 with TRBJ2-4; TRBD1 matches 7 bases. V lost 6 bases and J lost 0; bases outside the gene matches: 8. The CDR3 extends over 16 amino acids. CDR1 and CDR2 from the germline V gene are MDHEN and SYDVKM. CDR3 DNA sequence: TGTGCCAGCAGGAGACCGGGACAGCTAGCCAAAAACATTCAGTACTTC. Translated: CASRRPGQLAKNIQYF. Using reference TRBV28 and TRBJ2-4 for the parts outside the CDR3, the full variable domain is DVKVTQSSRYLVKRTGEKVFLECVQDMDHENMFWYRQDPGLGLRLIYFSYDVKMKEKGDIPEGYSVSREKKERFSLILESASTNQTSMYLCASRRPGQLAKNIQYFGAGTRLSVL.

Only a few counts were recorded for this clonotype. The rearrangement uses TRBV6-2 or TRBV6-3 and TRBJ2-7; D possibly corresponds to TRBD2 (7 bases). Trimming left V 0 bases short and J 1 base short, with 13 bases between. The germline V gene has CDR1 MNHEY and CDR2 SVGEGT. The CDR3 spans 16 residues. The chain's CDR3 is CASSYSFRGASYEQYF. CDR3 nucleotide sequence: TGTGCCAGCAGTTACTCCTTCCGGGGGGCATCCTACGAGCAGTACTTC.

This clonotype showed up just once. One junction end does not reproduce the germline sequence, and a read error may be involved. The chain links TRBV28 to TRBJ1-4; maybe TRBD1 (6 bases). The CDR3 is 14 amino acids. Germline values: CDR1 MDHEN, CDR2 SYDVKM. DNA of the CDR3: TGTGCCAGCAGTTTCGGCAGGGGTGGGTATAAACTGGTTTTT. Translation gives CASSFGRGGYKLVF. Full variable domain (rest looked up from reference TRBV28 and TRBJ1-4): DVKVTQSSRYLVKRTGEKVFLECVQDMDHENMFWYRQDPGLGLRLIYFSYDVKMKEKGDIPEGYSVSREKKERFSLILESASTNQTSMYLCASSFGRGGYKLVFGSGTQLSVL.

There are a few counts of this clonotype. CDR3 bases: TGTGCCAGCAGTTTTAATCGGGACAGTTCCGAGCAGTACTTC. Protein sequence: CASSFNRDSSEQYF. The chain couples TRBV27 to TRBJ2-7, with 7 positions matching TRBD1. The CDR3 totals 14 residues. Germline V gene data show CDR1 as MNHEY and CDR2 as SMNVEV (reference sequence). Losses at the gene ends were 3 bases for V and 6 bases for J; bases not matched to a gene: 8.

CDR3 coding DNA: TGTGCCAGCAGGCGCGGGTCTGTAAATGAGCAGTTCTTC. Its protein product is CASRRGSVNEQFF. The genes are TRBV6-2 or TRBV6-3 and TRBJ2-1, with D possibly matching TRBD2 (5 bases). Germline V CDR1 and CDR2: MNHEY, SVGEGT. V lost 6 bases and J lost 7, with 13 bases in between. The CDR3 has 13 residues.

This clonotype was counted ten times or more. The rearrangement joins TRBV27 to TRBJ2-7; tentative D call: TRBD2 (5 bases). The ends were cut back, 3 bases at V and 0 bases at J, with 9 bases in the middle. The CDR3 spans 14 residues. Germline CDR1 and CDR2: MNHEY and SMNVEV (reference sequence). CDR3 nucleotide sequence: TGTGCCAGCAGTTTTTTCCGGGACTCCTACGAGCAGTACTTC. This sequence encodes CASSFFRDSYEQYF.

This chain links TRBV25-1 with TRBJ2-7; 9 bases are shared with TRBD1. The length of the CDR3 is 17 residues. Germline CDR1 is MGHDK and CDR2 is SYGVNS. The ends lost 6 bases at V and 4 bases at J; junction bases unmatched: 16. This chain's CDR3 is CASSRTGTGQVSYEQYF. Written as DNA, the CDR3 is TGTGCCAGCAGCCGCACCGGGACAGGGCAAGTTTCTTACGAGCAGTACTTC.

This clonotype has at least ten counts. The CDR3 region has the DNA TGTGCCAGCAGTTTTAGGAGCGGCTTCCAAGAGACCCAGTACTTC. Amino acids: CASSFRSGFQETQYF. This chain uses TRBV28 with TRBJ2-5; the D gene is possibly TRBD2 (5 bases). The germline V gene encodes CDR1 MDHEN and CDR2 SYDVKM. The CDR3 spans 15 residues. V lost 3 bases, J lost 1 base, and 12 bases lay in between.

This clonotype was seen ten or more times. This sequence joins TRBV27 and TRBJ1-1; D gene unclear. Germline assignment: CDR1 MNHEY and CDR2 SMNVEV (reference sequence). The length of the CDR3 is 11 residues. The V end lost 7 bases, the J end lost 4 bases, and 7 bases lay between the germline ends. The CDR3 loop is CASKRSTEAFF. The CDR3 DNA sequence: TGTGCCAGCAAAAGGAGCACTGAAGCTTTCTTT.

This clonotype was seen ten or more times. The chain links TRBV11-2 to TRBJ2-5, with D possibly matching TRBD2 (5 bases). This CDR3 has 15 residues. The ends were cut back, 5 bases at V and 1 base at J, with 14 bases in the middle. CDR1 and CDR2 (germline): SGHAT, FQNNGV. This CDR3 is CASSPPFEGQETQYF. Here the CDR3 DNA reads TGTGCCAGCAGCCCCCCCTTTGAGGGCCAAGAGACCCAGTACTTC. Variable domain in full (rest from reference TRBV11-2 and TRBJ2-5): EAGVAQSPRYKIIEKRQSVAFWCNPISGHATLYWYQQILGQGPKLLIQFQNNGVVDDSQLPKDRFSAERLKGVDSTLKIQPAKLEDSAVYLCASSPPFEGQETQYFGPGTRLLVL.

This clonotype was counted at least ten times. This rearrangement joins TRBV11-2 to TRBJ1-2; perhaps TRBD1 as D (5 bases). V was trimmed by 0 bases and J by 0 bases, leaving 17 bases between them. The CDR3 contains 18 residues. Germline V gives CDR1 SGHAT, CDR2 FQNNGV. This chain's CDR3 is CASSLEAGNHLANYGYTF. In DNA form, the CDR3 reads TGTGCCAGCAGCTTAGAGGCAGGGAATCATCTAGCTAACTATGGCTACACCTTC.

There are many counts of this clonotype. The genes are TRBV7-9 and TRBJ1-1, with 7 nucleotides matching TRBD1. This CDR3 has 14 amino acids. With 5 bases clipped from V and 1 base from J, the junction kept 4 bases outside the gene matches. The germline gives CDR1 SEHNR, CDR2 FQNEAQ (reference sequence). The chain's CDR3 is CASSLGQTNTEAFF. The CDR3 DNA reads TGTGCCAGCAGCCTGGGACAGACGAACACTGAAGCTTTCTTT.

This clonotype appeared many times. The chain joins TRBV7-2 to TRBJ2-3; 7 nucleotides agree with TRBD2. J was trimmed by 9 bases and V by 1 base; bases with no gene match: 7. Germline assignment: CDR1 SGHTA and CDR2 FQGNSA. The CDR3 runs 14 residues. CDR3 sequence (DNA): TGTGCCAGCAGCTTAGTCGGGGAGGGTGGCACGCAGTATTTT. It is translated as CASSLVGEGGTQYF.

This clonotype was counted at least ten times. The chain joins TRBV3-1 to TRBJ2-7; D gene unclear. The CDR3 is 13 residues long. CDR1 is LGHDT and CDR2 is YNNKEL in the germline V gene (reference sequence). V was trimmed by 4 bases and J by 7 bases, leaving 14 bases between them. CDR3 region: CASSLNAWGEQYF. The CDR3 DNA is TGTGCCAGCAGCCTAAACGCATGGGGTGAGCAGTACTTC.

The sample holds many counts of this clonotype. The chain recombines TRBV28 with TRBJ2-7, with TRBD2 matching over 11 bases. The germline V gene has CDR1 MDHEN and CDR2 SYDVKM. V was pared by 5 bases and J by 5 bases, with 5 bases of the junction left unmatched. This CDR3 comprises 14 residues. The CDR3 loop reads CASSTSGSWHEQYF. DNA of the CDR3: TGTGCCAGCAGTACTAGCGGGAGTTGGCACGAGCAGTACTTC.

There are a few counts of this clonotype. This chain uses TRBV27 with TRBJ1-1; D unresolved. V lost 1 base to trimming and J lost 3 bases, with 6 bases between them. CDR3 size: 13 residues. The germline CDR1 and CDR2 sequences are MNHEY and SMNVEV (reference sequence). This CDR3 is CASSLFAYTEAFF. CDR3 in DNA: TGTGCCAGCAGTTTATTCGCTTACACTGAAGCTTTCTTT.

This clonotype was counted between two and nine times. V is TRBV28 and J is TRBJ2-7, with TRBD2 matching 11 bases. The J segment lost 0 bases and the V segment lost 4 bases, leaving 5 bases of the junction unmatched. The CDR3 totals 16 residues. Germline V CDR1 and CDR2: MDHEN, SYDVKM. The CDR3 is CASSSMTSGNSYEQYF. The CDR3 DNA reads as TGTGCCAGCAGTTCCATGACTAGCGGGAACTCCTACGAGCAGTACTTC.